This TCR beta chain was captured by sequencing in a study of cytotoxic CD8 clonotypes in ibrutinib-treated CLL. As for the study in general: On average, approximately 95,000 productive rearrangements and 200,000 to 300,000 productive templates per sample. Study-wide results and caveats: Measured clonality at baseline was greater than in age-matched healthy donors and tracked with circulating CD8+ T-cell counts.

As regards this clone: The antigen remains undetermined.

The CDR3 covers 14 residues. The germline CDR1 and CDR2 sequences are SGHVS and FNYEAQ. J lost 6 bases, V lost 6 bases, and 7 bases had no gene match. Libraries were prepared by immunoSEQ multiplex PCR; TCRdb keeps only in-frame clonotypes and omits some of them. The table records approximately 160,000 clones, approximately 90% of them present only once. The sequence derives from a human donor with chronic lymphocytic leukemia. V and J are TRBV7-6 and TRBJ2-2; 7 nucleotides agree with TRBD2. The sample was PBMCs, taken at disease progression, from a patient treated with ibrutinib. The CDR3 here is CASRGGRAAGELFF. CDR3 nucleotide sequence: TGTGCCAGCAGAGGAGGGAGGGCCGCCGGGGAGCTGTTTTTT.